Listed below are T cell receptor beta chains from one sample, sequenced in a study of blood T cell repertoires in COVID-19. The protocol was immunoSEQ multiplex PCR, while the TCRdb copy is restricted to in-frame clones and leaves out a portion. The top ten hold 2.5% to 3.5% of the sample, which has some 65,000 clones, less than 90% seen once. Source material: peripheral blood. These receptors were taken from a man of 80 years or more with acute or convalescent COVID-19. Both conserved end residues are part of each CDR3. The D gene is left open where the match is weak. Not every row has a clone size; where given, it reads once, few, many or a size class.

clone size	V gene	D gene	J gene	CDR3 DNA	CDR3 protein
few	TRBV2	TRBD1	TRBJ1-1	TGTGCCAGCAGTAACACCCAGGGGGCCGTAGCTGAAGCTTTCTTT	CASSNTQGAVAEAFF
.	TRBV10-1	.	TRBJ1-1	TGCGCCAGCAGCCAGGGAATCAACACTGAAGCTTTCTTT	CASSQGINTEAFF
.	TRBV7-2	.	TRBJ1-5	TGTGCCAGCAGCCAACTAGAGGGGGCCCAGCATTTT	CASSQLEGAQHF
few	TRBV2	.	TRBJ1-2	TGTGCCAGCCGCGACAGGCTTAACATCTTC	CASRDRLNIF
.	TRBV6-2/TRBV6-3	.	TRBJ2-2	TGTGCCAGCAGTCCCTCCGCGGACAGAAGGACCGGGGAGCTGTTTTTT	CASSPSADRRTGELFF
.	TRBV29-1	TRBD2	TRBJ2-7	TGCAGCGTTGATTCCCGGACTAGCGACGAGCAGTACTTC	CSVDSRTSDEQYF
.	TRBV11-2	.	TRBJ2-3	TGTGCCAGCAGTACATTGGAGCGGGTATTTAGCACAGATACGCAGTATTTT	CASSTLERVFSTDTQYF
.	TRBV2	.	TRBJ1-2	TGTGCCAGCAGAGGGTTTGGGGGGGCCTTGGGCGGCTACACCTTC	CASRGFGGALGGYTF
.	TRBV14	TRBD2	TRBJ2-1	TGTGCCAGCAGCCAAAGTAGCGGGAGATACAATGAGCAGTTCTTC	CASSQSSGRYNEQFF
.	TRBV27	TRBD2	TRBJ2-2	TGTGCCAGCAGTCCTCGGACTAGCGAGAACACCGGGGAGCTGTTTTTT	CASSPRTSENTGELFF
few	TRBV30	.	TRBJ1-2	TGTGCCTGGAAGTACTCCAAAAACTATGGCTACACCTTC	CAWKYSKNYGYTF
.	TRBV4-2	.	TRBJ2-1	TGTGCCAGCAGCCAAGGCGGCCAAATCTCCTACAATGAGCAGTTCTTC	CASSQGGQISYNEQFF
.	TRBV7-2	TRBD1	TRBJ1-2	TGTGCCAGCAGCTTGACAGGGAATGGCTACACCTTC	CASSLTGNGYTF
.	TRBV5-1	.	TRBJ2-1	TGCGCCAGCAGCTTAAGGCAGGCCGGGATTACCTACAATGAGCAGTTCTTC	CASSLRQAGITYNEQFF
.	TRBV5-1	.	TRBJ2-2	TGCGCCAGCAGCTTTTTATATCTACAGGGTGGCACCGGGGAGCTGTTTTTT	CASSFLYLQGGTGELFF
.	TRBV19	TRBD1	TRBJ1-5	TGTGCCAGTAGTATAAGTGGGGACAGTCTTAGCAATCAGCCCCAGCATTTT	CASSISGDSLSNQPQHF
few	TRBV7-6	TRBD2	TRBJ2-5	TGTGCCAGCAGCTCACCTCGGACTAGAAGTGAAGAGACCCAGTACTTC	CASSSPRTRSEETQYF
.	TRBV29-1	TRBD2	TRBJ2-1	TGCAGCGTCCCCGCCGCGGGACTAGCGGGAGCCGATGAGCAGTTCTTC	CSVPAAGLAGADEQFF
.	TRBV10-3	.	TRBJ1-1	TGTGCCTCTGCGGGGGGGGGCACTGAAGCTTTCTTT	CASAGGGTEAFF
.	TRBV9	.	TRBJ2-1	TGTGCCAGCAGCGTAGAGGGCAGGGAAAGGGATGAGCAGTTCTTC	CASSVEGRERDEQFF
.	TRBV7-9	.	TRBJ2-5	TGTGCCAGCAGCTTAGGCGGCCGGAGGGAGACCCAGTACTTC	CASSLGGRRETQYF
once	TRBV24-1	.	TRBJ1-1	TGTGCCACCAGTGATGCGGAGGCGGGGGATGCTGAAGCTTTCTTT	CATSDAEAGDAEAFF
.	TRBV30	.	TRBJ2-3	TGTGCCTGGAGTGAGCGGTTCACAGATACGCAGTATTTT	CAWSERFTDTQYF
.	TRBV6-6	.	TRBJ2-5	TGTGCCAGCAGTTACGGTGACAGTTACTTCCAAGAGACCCAGTACTTC	CASSYGDSYFQETQYF
once	TRBV19	TRBD1	TRBJ2-1	TGTGCCAGTAGTTCGATACGGGACAGCTCCTACAATGAGCAGTTCTTC	CASSSIRDSSYNEQFF
.	TRBV4-2	TRBD2	TRBJ2-7	TGTGCCAGCAGCCAACCTAAATCTAGCGGGAGCTACGAGCAGTACTTC	CASSQPKSSGSYEQYF
.	TRBV3-1/TRBV3-2	TRBD1	TRBJ2-1	TGTGCCAGCAGCCCGCGGACAGGGGGTTCAAATGAGCAGTTCTTC	CASSPRTGGSNEQFF
.	TRBV6-5	.	TRBJ1-3	TGTGCCAGCAGACAACCCGGGGGAAACACCATATATTTT	CASRQPGGNTIYF